The next 11 T cell receptor beta chains were all read from a single sample in a study of read filtering for tumor transcriptome and immune sequencing. Molecular barcoded adaptors covering alpha/delta and beta/gamma chains were used on 400 ng RNA. TCRdb reprocessed the reads via MiXCR and lists one record per CDR3 protein. The table shows roughly 130,000 distinct CDR3 sequences, with 10% to 15% occurring only once. The sample comprised a population of CD138-negative cells sorted from bone marrow. The receptors come from a donor aged 40 or over with multiple myeloma.

This clonotype was observed many times. The rearrangement uses TRBV11-2 and TRBJ2-3; D is undetermined. Trimming shortened V by 5 bases and J by 0 bases, and 12 bases separated the two germline ends. In germline, CDR1 is SGHAT, CDR2 FQNNGV. This CDR3 comprises 15 residues. The CDR3, as DNA: TGTGCCAGCAGCCTACAACCCACTAGCACAGATACGCAGTATTTT. Encoded protein: CASSLQPTSTDTQYF.

This clonotype was recorded at least ten times. The chain combines TRBV5-1 with TRBJ1-1, with D hard to call. Germline CDR1 is SGHRS and CDR2 is YFSETQ. The CDR3 contains 15 residues. V lost 4 bases, J lost 1 base, and 14 bases lay in between. The CDR3 DNA follows: TGCGCCAGCAGCCTAAGTGGGGTCCGGAACACTGAAGCTTTCTTT. It specifies CASSLSGVRNTEAFF.

There are many counts of this clonotype. CDR3 protein: CASSLIGGTGYEQYF. Written as DNA, the CDR3 is TGTGCCAGCAGCTTAATTGGCGGGACTGGCTACGAGCAGTACTTC. This sequence joins TRBV7-2 and TRBJ2-7; perhaps TRBD2 as D (6 bases). The CDR3 runs 15 residues. V was cut by 2 bases and J by 3 bases, with 14 bases left in between. Germline lookup yields CDR1 SGHTA and CDR2 FQGNSA.

This clonotype was picked up many times. The chain links TRBV7-2 to TRBJ2-1; 8 bases match TRBD2. The CDR3 is 15 residues long. The germline CDR1 and CDR2 sequences are SGHTA and FQGNSA. V dropped 5 bases and J dropped 4; count of bases not matched to a gene: 7. The CDR3 DNA reads as TGTGCCAGCAGCCCTACTAGCGGAACATACAATGAGCAGTTCTTC. Its protein is CASSPTSGTYNEQFF.

A note on this clonotype: A much larger clone lies a single base off, so this may be a read error. The rearrangement uses TRBV3-1 and TRBJ2-2; D gene ambiguous. The CDR3 runs 12 residues. V shed 1 base and J shed 5 bases, with 2 bases lying between them. CDR1 and CDR2 (germline): LGHDT, YNNKEL (reference sequence). The CDR3: CASSQGTGELFF. The CDR3 nucleotides are TGTGCCAGCAGCCAAGGAACCGGGGAGCTGTTTTTT.

In this sample, this clonotype turned up many times. The rearrangement joins TRBV4-2 to TRBJ1-5, with 7 bases fitting TRBD1. V shed 0 bases and J 4 bases; nucleotides not matched to a gene: 15. Germline CDR1 reads LGHNA; CDR2 reads YNFKEQ. The CDR3 is made up of 19 amino acids. CDR3 sequence: CASSQDRGGGRRHNQPQHF. CDR3 in DNA: TGTGCCAGCAGCCAAGATCGAGGGGGCGGACGAAGGCATAATCAGCCCCAGCATTTT.

This clonotype was recorded many times. The V gene is TRBV28, the J gene TRBJ1-5; D unresolved. CDR3 length: 12 amino acids. Germline V gives CDR1 MDHEN, CDR2 SYDVKM. Trimming shortened V by 6 bases and J by 6 bases, and 9 bases separated the two germline ends. CDR3 DNA sequence: TGTGCCAGCAGCCCCGGCGGTCAGCCCCAGCATTTT. This sequence encodes CASSPGGQPQHF.

Ten or more counts support this clonotype. The chain employs TRBV29-1 and TRBJ2-5; possible D gene TRBD1, 6 bases. CDR1 is SQVTM, CDR2 ANQGSEA, per germline. Trimming removed 4 bases at V and 1 base at J, with 7 bases between. The CDR3 runs to 12 residues. As DNA, the CDR3 is TGCAGCGTTGCACAGGGCCAAGAGACCCAGTACTTC. This translates into CSVAQGQETQYF.

On this clonotype: A read error is likely, as this CDR3 ends without the conserved phenylalanine or tryptophan. The DNA is left out, because the CDR3 cannot be placed on it with certainty; the CDR3 is given as TCRdb lists it. This sequence joins TRBV5-1 and TRBJ2-1. Germline V lookup: CDR1 SGHRS, CDR2 YFSETQ. With termini counted, the CDR3 has 16 amino acids. This CDR3 reads CASSLSVGSSYNEHFV.

In this sample, this clonotype turned up many times. The chain combines TRBV20-1 with TRBJ2-7, with D tentatively TRBD2 (5 bases). With 0 bases removed from V and 0 bases from J, the gap between germline ends came to 12 bases. Germline V gene lookup returns CDR1 DFQATT and CDR2 SNEGSKA (reference sequence). CDR3 length: 15 amino acids. The CDR3 sequence is CSARDLTGSSYEQYF. The CDR3 DNA reads as TGCAGTGCTAGAGATCTTACGGGAAGCTCCTACGAGCAGTACTTC.

In this sample, this clonotype turned up many times. An end of the junction differs from the germline gene, which may be a read error. The gene calls are TRBV10-2 and TRBJ2-3, with 9 bases matching TRBD2. Germline CDR1 is WSHSY and CDR2 is SAAADI. This CDR3 spans 19 amino acids. CDR3 nucleotides: TGCGCCAGCAGTGAGTACCTACGTGGCCTAGCGGGAACCACAGATACACAGTATTTT. Translation gives CASSEYLRGLAGTTDTQYF.